This paragraph reports one T cell receptor (beta chain). The antigen is unknown. Researchers ran the PCR with 60 Vbeta and 13 Jbeta primers. The method was immunoSEQ multiplex PCR; TCRdb's version includes in-frame clones alone and lacks a portion of them. This table holds 90,000 to 140,000 clones, 75% to 85% found once. Trimming cost V 4 bases and J 3 bases, with 11 bases left between them. Germline assignment: CDR1 SGDLS and CDR2 YYNGEE. This CDR3 region has 13 residues. This record comes from a study of cytomegalovirus exposure and HLA in healthy donors. Overall study: Around 200 million T cells yielded approximately 100 million unique TCR beta sequences, as an earlier analysis found.

Study outcomes and limitations: Confirmation was obtained in vitro that three CMV-associated chains are specific for CMV antigens. Later analysis showed most CMV-associated TCR beta chains appearing HLA-restricted. Being indistinguishable, some V segments were excluded, TRBV6-2 and TRBV6-3 among them.

The rearrangement links TRBV9 to TRBJ2-7, with D perhaps matching TRBD2 (6 bases). Sequencing input: PBMCs. This TCR derives from a man between 18 and 29 years old in good health and CMV-seronegative. The CDR3 region has the DNA TGTGCCAGCAGCCCCGGGACTCACTACGAGCAGTACTTC. Residues: CASSPGTHYEQYF.